This TCR beta chain came from a study of blood T cells in healthy people across ages. At least 6.5 million PBMCs were isolated per sample. This clonotype has only a few counts. The antigen remains undetermined. PCR was performed a second time for about 6 to 12 cycles using a sample-barcoded 5' primer and a J-beta primer mix. TCRdb called the 5' RACE reads again in MiXCR, with one record for every CDR3 protein. In the table there are under 2,000,000 distinct CDR3 sequences, about 49% of which are singletons. The V end lost 2 bases, the J end lost 2 bases, and 13 bases lay between the germline ends. This CDR3 is built from 15 residues. Germline V gene lookup returns CDR1 MNHEY and CDR2 SVGEGT. Study-level findings and limits: TCR beta diversity tracked closely with naive T cell percentage. The lack of PBMC sorting stopped any conclusive naive versus antigen-experienced comparison. From one million sequenced T cells, diversity estimates were lower bounds.

The sample consisted of blood. The TCR sequence derives from a woman aged 35 to 49 in good health. This chain links TRBV6-2 or TRBV6-3 with TRBJ2-7; D not resolved. The CDR3 loop is CASSYQDGLTYEQYF. CDR3 in DNA: TGTGCCAGCAGTTACCAGGACGGGCTCACCTACGAGCAGTACTTC.